This T cell receptor beta chain was identified in a study of low-dose radiotherapy and immunotherapy resistance in tumors. Study-wide background: With 1 Gy per fraction every two weeks, Cohort 2 accumulated 13 Gy across 26 weeks. The regimen for patients comprised intravenous nivolumab 240 mg every two weeks plus intravenous ipilimumab 1 mg/kg every six weeks.

Time point given: after trial treatment. Treatment denoted: LDRT plus nivolumab, ipilimumab, low-dose cyclophosphamide and aspirin (RACIN trial). Every donor's regimen consisted of nivolumab, ipilimumab, aspirin, low-dose cyclophosphamide and low-dose radiotherapy. Those who qualified had advanced solid tumors (lacking tumor-infiltrating lymphocytes). This clonotype has a count of ten or more. Priming of first-strand cDNA relied on TRAV- and TRBV-specific primers (covering alpha and beta chains). A roughly 20-cycle PCR with a constant-region primer and V-primer adapter amplified TCRs. MiXCR was run by TCRdb on the reads, yielding one entry per CDR3 protein. The sample shows about 100,000 distinct CDR3 sequences, around 20% of them seen only once. The CDR3 is 16 residues long. V lost 5 bases and J lost 2; bases outside the gene matches: 12. Germline V gene data show CDR1 as SGHAT and CDR2 as FQNNGV.

The genes are TRBV11-2 and TRBJ2-7; TRBD1 matches at 7 bases. This sequence was found in a male donor with prostate cancer. This material consisted of PBMCs, taken after low-dose radiotherapy plus immunotherapy. The CDR3 DNA sequence: TGTGCCAGCAGCCTTACCGACACAGGGGTTGCCTACGAGCAGTACTTC. It encodes CASSLTDTGVAYEQYF.